This T cell receptor beta chain was sequenced for a study of radiotherapy plus CTLA-4 blockade in lung cancer. Whole-study findings and limits: Interferon-beta, together with early blood T cell clone dynamics, reportedly best predicted response. Researchers report tumor-derived TCR clones expanding in blood after radiotherapy plus ipilimumab.

Trimming removed 4 bases from V and 3 bases from J, with 14 bases in between. The CDR3 runs to 15 residues. CDR1 is SGDLS, CDR2 YYNGEE, per germline. The study treated chemo-refractory metastatic non-small-cell lung cancer patients with focal radiation plus ipilimumab CTLA-4 blockade. Details on this clone: The antigen remains unidentified.

Here immunoSEQ multiplex PCR was the method, and the copy in TCRdb shows in-frame clones only, minus some. The sample contains about 72,000 clones, approximately 80% of which appear only once. The input for sequencing was peripheral blood, taken from a patient treated with radiotherapy plus ipilimumab. This chain connects TRBV9 to TRBJ1-5; D not certain. This clonotype was obtained from a human donor with non-small cell lung cancer who had a complete response to radiotherapy plus ipilimumab. The CDR3 sequence is CASSRSWADNQPQHF. CDR3 sequence (DNA): TGTGCCAGCAGCCGTAGTTGGGCCGACAATCAGCCCCAGCATTTT.